Detailed here is one T cell receptor (beta chain). Its recognized antigen is unknown. Per-nucleotide qualities are absent, and no much larger clonotype sits a single base away. TCRbeta CDR3 regions were amplified from genomic DNA using the immunoSEQ Assay, a bias-controlled multiplex PCR. The authors' pipeline ran thus. The number of nucleated cells in each sample was estimated from the amplification of reference gene primers within the assay. To quantify the absolute abundance of each unique TCRbeta CDR3 rearrangement, sequence reads were collapsed and filtered. For each sample, productive Simpson clonality was calculated by taking the square root of Simpson's diversity index across productive rearrangements. The source is immuneACCESS, and TCRdb retained only in-frame sequences with V and J called. Part of the clones is not carried over; for the studies checked, unresolved V genes explain less than half of this, and the remainder is unexplained. V and J calls and clone size come straight from that table; D and trimming were deduced from the DNA. Across this sample there are 350,000 to 450,000 clones, with 70% to 90% seen only once. The top ten clonotypes cover 1.4% of the sample.

The sample belongs to a study of blood T cell repertoires in COVID-19 (dated by TCRdb to the early 2020s). Regarding the research as a whole: The collaborator samples originated in the United States, Italy and Spain and spanned the acute and convalescent phases of COVID-19. The repertoires were made available in a free public database intended to serve as a resource for research on the immune response to SARS-CoV-2. The dataset comprised deeply sampled blood TCRbeta repertoires from subjects exposed to, actively infected with, or recovered from COVID-19. The prospective study material was composed of cDNA or gDNA derived from T cells, B-cell-depleted T cells, or PBMCs. Where HLA class I and class II types were available, the types were taken from metadata supplied by the sample provider, not from assay-based typing. Samples were obtained from the ongoing ImmuneRACE study (first 160 participants) and from over 1,000 subjects provided by 6 global collaborators. Sample metadata almost always included a de-identified subject ID, COVID-19 status, age in years and sex.

From a lookup of the germline V gene (reference sequence), CDR1 and CDR2 are LNHNV and YYDKDF. The CDR3 sequence holds 16 residues, the cysteine and phenylalanine included. The DNA shown is the 48-base CDR3, in frame from base 1. V is trimmed back by 5 bases and J by 6 bases, and the junction contains 12 bases that no gene match accounts for. In the prospective study, participants were roughly 18 to 95 years old, resided in 24 geographic areas of the United States, and were enrolled through a virtual design. To assign participants to cohorts, the prospective study relied on clinical history that participants themselves reported in a screening survey and a study questionnaire. Exposed participants had been in contact with someone with a PCR-confirmed or clinician-diagnosed COVID-19 case within 2 weeks of study entry. In the prospective study, mobile phlebotomists collected whole blood, serum and a nasopharyngeal or oropharyngeal swab from each participant. Participants in the prospective study had the option to provide additional blood draws and questionnaires over a roughly two-month period. Before DNA extraction, prospective study blood samples were shipped either frozen or at room temperature.

The study at large found these results: Clinical and demographic metadata were provided uncurated, with the amount varying by source and participant.

Sequenced material: PBMCs or T cells enriched from blood (not recorded which). This TCR was recovered from a woman between 18 and 29 years old who had been exposed to COVID-19. The V and J genes are TRBV15 and TRBJ2-3; 9 of the junction bases match TRBD1. At the DNA level, the sequence is TGTGCCACCAGCGCTACCGGGACAGGGTTTTCGGATACGCAGTATTTT. Its protein product is CATSATGTGFSDTQYF.